This T cell receptor (beta chain) was retrieved from a study of cytomegalovirus exposure and HLA in healthy donors. Broader study findings: The study put 150 to 200 TCR beta chains on its list as cytomegalovirus-associated. Presence/absence analyses rested on an assumption that sequencing depth was roughly uniform across donors.

With respect to this clone: The antigen is unknown.

V was clipped by 0 bases and J by 8 bases, with 14 bases between them. Germline assignment: CDR1 LNHNV and CDR2 YYDKDF (reference sequence). The CDR3 is made up of 15 amino acids. Primers: 60 Vbeta forward and 13 Jbeta reverse. The protocol was immunoSEQ multiplex PCR, while the TCRdb copy is restricted to in-frame clones and leaves out a portion. The sample records fewer than 250,000 clones, about 81% being singletons. The V call is TRBV15, the J call TRBJ1-3; D uncertain. The TCR comes from a man between 35 and 55 years old in good health and CMV-seropositive. Sequenced input: PBMCs. The CDR3 here is CATSRDRLVRDTIYF. In nucleotides, the CDR3 is TGTGCCACCAGCAGAGATCGTTTAGTCCGGGACACCATATATTTT. The full variable domain, with the rest looked up from reference TRBV15 and TRBJ1-3, is DAMVIQNPRYQVTQFGKPVTLSCSQTLNHNVMYWYQQKSSQAPKLLFHYYDKDFNNEADTPDNFQSRRPNTSFCFLDIRSPGLGDTAMYLCATSRDRLVRDTIYFGEGSWLTVV.